This T cell receptor (beta chain) originates from a study of blood T cell repertoires in COVID-19. For the study at large: Acute-phase and convalescent COVID-19 samples originated in the United States, Italy and Spain. In each case, the material was cDNA or gDNA derived from T cells, B-cell-depleted T cells, or PBMCs.

As originally analysed: Reference gene primer amplification in the assay estimated nucleated cell counts. Only in-frame clones appear in the TCRdb table, and some are missing; sequencing was by immunoSEQ multiplex PCR. For V, J and clone size, that table is used; D and trimming come from the DNA. The sample includes about 210,000 clones, approximately 85% of them seen just once. The ends were cut back, 7 bases at V and 3 bases at J, with 22 bases in the middle. This CDR3 spans 16 amino acids. Per the germline V gene, CDR1 is SGDLS and CDR2 is YYNGEE. Sequencing was done on a sample of peripheral blood. The TCR was taken from a woman between 50 and 59 years old with active or convalescent COVID-19. This chain connects TRBV9 to TRBJ1-1, with D hard to call. The CDR3 here is CASSREATRQYTEAFF. In DNA form, the CDR3 reads TGTGCCAGCTCTCGAGAGGCGACCCGGCAATACACTGAAGCTTTCTTT.